This TCR beta chain was documented in a study of T cell responses to AZD1222 COVID-19 vaccine. Findings and caveats of the study: Just a handful of AZD1222 recipients tested seropositive at baseline. The donor cohort was predominantly white British with a female majority, and clonal diversity may have been underestimated.

This clone was counted once. Its antigen is undetermined. TCRdb keeps only in-frame clones here, not all; method: immunoSEQ multiplex PCR. The table has tens of thousands of clones, around nine tenths seen once; the top ten hold about 4.9%. CDR1 and CDR2 from the germline V gene are SGHTA and FQGNSA. Trimming removed 7 bases from V and 9 bases from J, with 16 bases in between. The CDR3 totals 13 residues. The starting material was peripheral blood, obtained on day 0 of MenACWY control vaccination. The chain combines TRBV7-2 with TRBJ1-3; perhaps TRBD1 as D (5 bases). The sequence came from an adult in good health. The CDR3 region has the DNA TGTGCCAGCACTGGGCTCCTGAGGGGCACCATATATTTT. It specifies CASTGLLRGTIYF.